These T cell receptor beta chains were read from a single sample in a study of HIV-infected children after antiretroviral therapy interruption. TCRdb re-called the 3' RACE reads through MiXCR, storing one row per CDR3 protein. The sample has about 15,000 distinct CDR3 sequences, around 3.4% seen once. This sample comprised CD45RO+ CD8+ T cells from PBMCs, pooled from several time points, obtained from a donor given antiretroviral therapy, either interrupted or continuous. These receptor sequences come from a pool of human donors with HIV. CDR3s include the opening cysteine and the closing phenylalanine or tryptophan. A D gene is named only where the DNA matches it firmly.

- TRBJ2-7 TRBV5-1 CASSKGFGDLGEQYF
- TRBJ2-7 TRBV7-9 CASSLRRPGSPYEQYF
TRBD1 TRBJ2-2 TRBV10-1 CASSELTGSTGELFF
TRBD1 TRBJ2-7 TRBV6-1 CASSALPGQGGAEQYF
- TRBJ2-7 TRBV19 CASRPRAESIQEQYF
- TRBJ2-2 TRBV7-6 CASSARLGNTGELFF
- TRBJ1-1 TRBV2 CAVRRLNGEAFF
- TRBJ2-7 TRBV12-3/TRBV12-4 CASGPGGVYNEQYF
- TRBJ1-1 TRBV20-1 CSARGLRNTEAFF
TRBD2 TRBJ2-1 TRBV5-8 CASNFGLAGGDEQFF
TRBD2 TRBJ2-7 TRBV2 CASKGLLYEQYF
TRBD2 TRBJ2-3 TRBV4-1 CASRTPTLGRGRDTQYF
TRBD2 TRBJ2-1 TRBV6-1 CASSEVLADYNEQFF
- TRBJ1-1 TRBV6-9 CASSYSWTVSRGTEAFF
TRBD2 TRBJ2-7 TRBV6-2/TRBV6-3 CASSQQLAASYEQYF
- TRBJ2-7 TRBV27 CASRDIGAEYF
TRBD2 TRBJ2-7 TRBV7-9 CASSLEAGRRPYEQYF
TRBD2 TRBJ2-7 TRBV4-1 CASSQVSGADEQYF
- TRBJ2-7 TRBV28 CASTITRGGEQYF
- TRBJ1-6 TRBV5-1 CASSLSQGSNSPLHF
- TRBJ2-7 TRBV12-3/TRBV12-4 CASSLSGSNSYEQYF
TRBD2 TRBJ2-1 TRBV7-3 CASSLIAGTSNEQFF
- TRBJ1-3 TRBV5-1 CASSLDRPNAGNTIYF
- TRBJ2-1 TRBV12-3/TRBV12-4 CASRSDAAEQFF
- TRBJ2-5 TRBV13 CASSLSQNQETQYF
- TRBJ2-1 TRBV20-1 CSAREGTDYNEQFF
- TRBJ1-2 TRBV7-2 CASSSLPPDPYGYTF
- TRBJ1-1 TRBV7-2 CASRSGTGGMNTEAFF
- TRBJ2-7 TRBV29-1 CSVENDMDEQYF
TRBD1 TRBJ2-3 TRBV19 CASSIRDRSTDTQYF
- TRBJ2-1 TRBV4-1 CASSQVEEVYNEQFF
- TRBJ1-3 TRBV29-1 CSVSEAGLNTIYF
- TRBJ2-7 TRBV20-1 CSAREGAGTYEQYF
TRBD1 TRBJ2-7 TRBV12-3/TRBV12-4 CASRRDSYEQYF
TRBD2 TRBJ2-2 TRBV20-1 CSAIYPSGGATGELFF
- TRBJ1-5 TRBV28 CASRNREPQPQHF